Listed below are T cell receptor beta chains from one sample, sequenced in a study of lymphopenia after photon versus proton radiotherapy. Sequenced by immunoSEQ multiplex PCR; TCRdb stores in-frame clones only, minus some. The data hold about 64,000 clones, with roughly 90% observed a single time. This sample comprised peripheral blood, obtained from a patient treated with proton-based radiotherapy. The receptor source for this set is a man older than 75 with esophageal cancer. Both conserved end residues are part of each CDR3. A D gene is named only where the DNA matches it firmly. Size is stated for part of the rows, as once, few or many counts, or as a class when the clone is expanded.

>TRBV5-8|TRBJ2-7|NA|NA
TGTGCCAGCAACCTGGGGCAGTCAATTTACGAGCAGTACTTC
CASNLGQSIYEQYF
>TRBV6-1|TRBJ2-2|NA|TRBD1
TGTGCCAGCAGTGAAGGGACAGGCAACACCGGGGAGCTGTTTTTT
CASSEGTGNTGELFF
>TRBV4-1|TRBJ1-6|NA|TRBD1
TGCGCCAGCAGCCGACGAAGGACAGGGGTTGATAATTCACCCCTCCACTTT
CASSRRRTGVDNSPLHF
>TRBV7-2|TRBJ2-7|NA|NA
TGTGCCAGCAGCCCTCGGACAGAGAGCTCCTACGAGCAGTACTTC
CASSPRTESSYEQYF
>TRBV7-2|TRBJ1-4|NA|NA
TGTGCCAGCAGTCCTAGACAGGTCCCTAATGAAAAACTGTTTTTT
CASSPRQVPNEKLFF
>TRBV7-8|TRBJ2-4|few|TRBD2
TGTGCCAGCAGCTTAAGGGCTAGCGGGGTATCGAGGGACATTCAGTACTTC
CASSLRASGVSRDIQYF
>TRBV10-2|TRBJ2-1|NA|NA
TGCGCCAGCACCCCACGGAGGGACCCCTACAATGAGCAGTTCTTC
CASTPRRDPYNEQFF
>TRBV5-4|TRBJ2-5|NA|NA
TGTGCCAGCAGCCTTACGGGGTTGGGAGAGACCCAGTACTTC
CASSLTGLGETQYF
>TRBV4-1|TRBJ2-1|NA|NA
TGCGCCAGCAGCCAAGGGCGGCGGACGGCCTCCTACAATGAGCAGTTCTTC
CASSQGRRTASYNEQFF
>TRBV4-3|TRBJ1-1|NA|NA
TGCGCCAGCAGCCAAGGGCGGGGCACTGAAGCTTTCTTT
CASSQGRGTEAFF
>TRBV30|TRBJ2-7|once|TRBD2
TGTGCCTGGAGTGGCGGGACTAGCGGCCCCTACGAGCAGTACTTC
CAWSGGTSGPYEQYF
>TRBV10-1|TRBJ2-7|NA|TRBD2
TGCGCCAGCAGCTTCGGACTAGCCTCCTACGAGCAGTACTTC
CASSFGLASYEQYF
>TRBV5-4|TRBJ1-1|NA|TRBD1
TGTGCCAGCAGCCTAGGGACAGGGGCGAGGCTCGCGACTGAAGCTTTCTTT
CASSLGTGARLATEAFF
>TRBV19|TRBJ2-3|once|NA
TGTGCCAGTACCCCCTATCCGGGACCCACGAACACAGATACGCAGTATTTT
CASTPYPGPTNTDTQYF
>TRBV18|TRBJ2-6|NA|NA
TGTGCCAGCTCCCGGCCCGGGGGGCGGGTCTCTGGGGCCAACGTCCTGACTTTC
CASSRPGGRVSGANVLTF
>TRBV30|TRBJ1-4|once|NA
TGTGCCTGGAGTCCCCGACGGGAAAAACTGTTTTTT
CAWSPRREKLFF
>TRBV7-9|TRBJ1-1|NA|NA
TGTGCCAGCAGCTTAGCATTCGGGGGGCTGGACACTGAAGCTTTCTTT
CASSLAFGGLDTEAFF
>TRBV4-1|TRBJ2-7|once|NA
TGCGCCAGCAGCCAGTACACGAGGGGCTACGAGCAGTACTTC
CASSQYTRGYEQYF
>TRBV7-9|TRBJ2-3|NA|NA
TGTGCCAGCAGCTTACCTAACACAGATACGCAGTATTTT
CASSLPNTDTQYF
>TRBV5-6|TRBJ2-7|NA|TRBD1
TGTGCCAGCAGCTGGGACAGGGGATATTCCTACGAGCAGTACTTC
CASSWDRGYSYEQYF
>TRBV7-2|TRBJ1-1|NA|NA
TGTGCCAGCAGCTCCTCGGGGGGGAACACTGAAGCTTTCTTT
CASSSSGGNTEAFF
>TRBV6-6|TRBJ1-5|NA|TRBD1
TGTGCCAGCAGTTCCCAGGGGGATCGGCCCCAGCATTTT
CASSSQGDRPQHF
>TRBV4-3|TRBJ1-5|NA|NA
TGCGCCAGCAGCCGCGGACGGAATCAGCCCCAGCATTTT
CASSRGRNQPQHF
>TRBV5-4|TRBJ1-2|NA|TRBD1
TGTGCCAGCAGCACCGGGACAGGGCTGCACTATGGCTACACCTTC
CASSTGTGLHYGYTF
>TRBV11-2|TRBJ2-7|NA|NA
TGTGCCAGCAGCTTAGTCCAGGGGCAGGGATTAACTCCCTACGAGCAGTACTTC
CASSLVQGQGLTPYEQYF
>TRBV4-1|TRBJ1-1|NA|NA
TGCGCCAGCAGCCAAGATGGAGGGAGGCCGGCTTTCTTT
CASSQDGGRPAFF
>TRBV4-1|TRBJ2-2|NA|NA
TGCGCCAGCAGCCAAGAAGGAACAGCCGACACCGGGGAGCTGTTTTTT
CASSQEGTADTGELFF
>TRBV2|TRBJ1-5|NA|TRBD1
TGTGCCAGCAGGACCGTACAGGGGGGGGTCAATCAGCCCCAGCATTTT
CASRTVQGGVNQPQHF
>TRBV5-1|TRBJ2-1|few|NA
TGCGCCAGCAGCCTCTACAATGAGCAGTTCTTC
CASSLYNEQFF
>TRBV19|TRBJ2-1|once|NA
TGTGCCAGTACCCCAAGGGGCGGCGGAATCTACAATGAGCAGTTCTTC
CASTPRGGGIYNEQFF
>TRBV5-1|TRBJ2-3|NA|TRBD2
TGCGCCAGCAGCTTCTTAGCGGGGGCTAGCACAGATACGCAGTATTTT
CASSFLAGASTDTQYF
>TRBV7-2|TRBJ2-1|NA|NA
TGTGCCAGCAGCTTAGCCGGTGGTTCGGAGGGTCAGCAGTTCTTC
CASSLAGGSEGQQFF
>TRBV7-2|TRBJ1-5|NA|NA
TGTGCCAGCAGCCGTGGGGGGTCCTCGGGCAATCAGCCCCAGCATTTT
CASSRGGSSGNQPQHF
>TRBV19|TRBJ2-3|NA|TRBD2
TGTGCCAGTAGCGATCTAGCGGGCACAGATACGCAGTATTTT
CASSDLAGTDTQYF
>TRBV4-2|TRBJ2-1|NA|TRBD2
TGTGCCAGCAGCAGCGCTAGCGGGGGTTATTACGATGAGCAGTTCTTC
CASSSASGGYYDEQFF
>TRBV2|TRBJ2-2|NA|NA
TGTGCCAGCAGTGAAACTAGGGACACCGGGGAGCTGTTTTTT
CASSETRDTGELFF
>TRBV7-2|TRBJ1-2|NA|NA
TGTGCCAGCAGCTTAGATTGGGGGGCAGGGATGGCGTATGGCTACACCTTC
CASSLDWGAGMAYGYTF
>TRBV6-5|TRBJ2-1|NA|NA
TGTGCCAGCAGGGCCGGTACTACCTACAATGAGCAGTTCTTC
CASRAGTTYNEQFF
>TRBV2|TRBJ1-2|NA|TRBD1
TGTGCCAGTGGCGGGACAGCGTGGGCCCGCGACTATGGCTACACCTTC
CASGGTAWARDYGYTF
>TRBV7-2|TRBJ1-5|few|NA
TGTGCCAGCAGCTTAGAGAGCAATCAGCCCCAGCATTTT
CASSLESNQPQHF
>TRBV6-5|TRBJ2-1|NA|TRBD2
TGTGCCACCAAAGTAGCGGGAACCTACAATGAGCAGTTCTTC
CATKVAGTYNEQFF
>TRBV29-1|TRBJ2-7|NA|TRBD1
TGCAGCGTTGTATACGGGACAGGGGGCTACGAGCAGTACTTC
CSVVYGTGGYEQYF
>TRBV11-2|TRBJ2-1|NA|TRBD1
TGTGCCAGCAGCTTTGGACAGGGGGTTGAGCAGTTCTTC
CASSFGQGVEQFF
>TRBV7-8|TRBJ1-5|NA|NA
TGTGCCAGCAGCTTAGGGCGACAGAACCCTAGCAATCAGCCCCAGCATTTT
CASSLGRQNPSNQPQHF
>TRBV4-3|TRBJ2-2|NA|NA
TGCGCCAGCAGCCAATGGTATAGCAGAGCGAACACCGGGGAGCTGTTTTTT
CASSQWYSRANTGELFF
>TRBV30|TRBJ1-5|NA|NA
TGTGCCTGGTCCCCCATCGACAGCCTCAATCAGCCCCAGCATTTT
CAWSPIDSLNQPQHF
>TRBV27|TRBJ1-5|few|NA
TGTGCCAGCAGTGCGTCCAGGGGCAATCAGCCCCAGCATTTT
CASSASRGNQPQHF
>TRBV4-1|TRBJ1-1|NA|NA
TGCGCCAGCAGCCCTTTAGACGGGACTTTGAACACTGAAGCTTTCTTT
CASSPLDGTLNTEAFF
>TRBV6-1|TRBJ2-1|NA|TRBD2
TGTGCCAGCAGACCCGGGGGGGCCAGAGGTGAGCAGTTCTTC
CASRPGGARGEQFF
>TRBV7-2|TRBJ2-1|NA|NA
TGTGCCAGCAGCTTAGGGTCCAATGAGCAGTTCTTC
CASSLGSNEQFF
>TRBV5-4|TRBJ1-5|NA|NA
TGTGCCAGCAGCTCCAGGGGTGATAGCAATCAGCCCCAGCATTTT
CASSSRGDSNQPQHF
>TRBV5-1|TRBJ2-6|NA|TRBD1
TGCGCCAGCTTCCCGACAGGGCAATTTTTATCTGGGGCCAACGTCCTGACTTTC
CASFPTGQFLSGANVLTF
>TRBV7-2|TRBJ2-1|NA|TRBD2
TGTGCCAGCAGCGACCCTGCTTTTGCTAGCGGGAGGACGAGCGATGAGCAGTTCTTC
CASSDPAFASGRTSDEQFF
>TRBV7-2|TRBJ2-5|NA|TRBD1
TGTGCCAGCAGCTGGGGACAGGGGGTTCAAGAGACCCAGTACTTC
CASSWGQGVQETQYF
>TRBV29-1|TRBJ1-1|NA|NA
TGCAGCGCCCTCGGACGCGGAGGGAACACTGAAGCTTTCTTT
CSALGRGGNTEAFF
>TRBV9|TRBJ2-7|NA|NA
TGTGCCAGCAGCGTAGACGAAGGATGGGCTAGCTCCTACGAGCAGTACTTC
CASSVDEGWASSYEQYF
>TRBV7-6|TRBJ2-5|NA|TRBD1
TGTGCCAGCCAAGTGGTCGGGGGACAGGGGCAAGAGACCCAGTACTTC
CASQVVGGQGQETQYF
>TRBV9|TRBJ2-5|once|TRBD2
TGTGCCAGCAGCGTATCCCCGACTAGCGGAAAAGAGACCCAGTACTTC
CASSVSPTSGKETQYF